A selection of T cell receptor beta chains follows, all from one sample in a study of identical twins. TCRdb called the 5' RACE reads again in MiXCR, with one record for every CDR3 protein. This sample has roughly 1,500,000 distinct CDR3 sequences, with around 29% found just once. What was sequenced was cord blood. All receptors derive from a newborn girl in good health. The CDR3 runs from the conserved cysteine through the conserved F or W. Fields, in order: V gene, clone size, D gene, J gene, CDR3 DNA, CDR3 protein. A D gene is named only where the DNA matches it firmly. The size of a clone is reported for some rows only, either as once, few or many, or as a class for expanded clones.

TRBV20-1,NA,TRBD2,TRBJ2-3,TGCAGTGCTAGAGGGACTAGCGGGAGCGAAACAGATACGCAGTATTTT,CSARGTSGSETDTQYF
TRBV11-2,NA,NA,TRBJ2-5,TGTGCCAGCAGCTCAAGAGCTGGGGGAGAGACCCAGTACTTC,CASSSRAGGETQYF
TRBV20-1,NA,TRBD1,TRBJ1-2,TGCAGTGCTAGACGGGACAGGGGAATCTATGGCTACACCTTC,CSARRDRGIYGYTF
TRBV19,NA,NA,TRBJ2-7,TGTGCCAGTAGTCGCAGGGTTCGGGGGATGCTTGGAGAAGGCTACGAGCAGTACTTC,CASSRRVRGMLGEGYEQYF
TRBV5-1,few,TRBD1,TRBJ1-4,TGCGCCAGCAGCACGGGACAGATAAATGAAAAACTGTTTTTT,CASSTGQINEKLFF
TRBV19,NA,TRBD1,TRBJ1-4,TGTGCCAGTAGACTCTCAGGGGGCGAGACTAATGAAAAACTGTTTTTT,CASRLSGGETNEKLFF
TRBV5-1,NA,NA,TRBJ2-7,TGCGCCAGCAGCTTGAACAGGGCCTTAGGGGAGCAGTACTTC,CASSLNRALGEQYF
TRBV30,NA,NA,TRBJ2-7,TGTGCCTGGAGTGTACCTGGAGGCGAGCAGTACTTC,CAWSVPGGEQYF
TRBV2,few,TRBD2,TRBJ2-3,TGTGCCAGCAGTGGCGGATTTACTAGCGGGACTAGCACAGATACGCAGTATTTT,CASSGGFTSGTSTDTQYF
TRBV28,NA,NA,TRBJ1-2,TGTGCCAGCAGCATAGCGGGCCCCTATGGCTACACCTTC,CASSIAGPYGYTF
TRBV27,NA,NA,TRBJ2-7,TGTGCCAGCAGTTTCTCCGGAGGGGCCCCCTACTACAATGAGCAGTACTTC,CASSFSGGAPYYNEQYF
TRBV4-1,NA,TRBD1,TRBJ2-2,TGCGCCAGCAGCCCTCGGACAGGGAGAACCGGGGAGCTGTTTTTT,CASSPRTGRTGELFF